The 18 T cell receptor beta chains given below trace back to one sample, sequenced in a study of OX40 agonist ivuxolimab in advanced cancers. The library came from the immunoSEQ multiplex PCR assay. Not all clones reach the TCRdb copy of this immuneACCESS table, which keeps in-frame sequences only. Checked studies attribute under half of the gap to unresolved V genes and leave the rest unexplained. For this sample there are some 60,000 clones; around 86% appear just once. Clones ranked in the top ten supply around 4.5% of the sample. The input for sequencing was CD4+ or CD8+ T cells sorted from blood, taken in a trial of the OX40 agonist ivuxolimab. These TCRs come from an adult with an advanced solid tumor such as melanoma, head and neck, liver or kidney cancer.

V usage is TRBV6-5 and J usage is TRBJ2-1, with TRBD1 matching 9 bases. The junction had 4 bases not matched to a gene; V was cut back by 6 bases and J by 1 base. CDR3 length: 15 residues. The germline CDR1 and CDR2 sequences are MNHEY and SVGAGI. CDR3 coding DNA: TGTGCCAGCAGCTCTGGACAGGGGTCCTACAATGAGCAGTTCTTC. Its translation is CASSSGQGSYNEQFF.

This clone has only a few counts. The chain employs TRBV7-8 and TRBJ2-2, with D uncertain. Germline lookup yields CDR1 SGHVS and CDR2 FQNEAQ. The CDR3 runs to 12 residues. The germline V and J ends were trimmed by 1 base and 7 bases, with 4 bases remaining between them. In DNA form, the CDR3 reads TGTGCCAGCAGCTTAGACATCGGGGAGCTGTTTTTT. Its protein is CASSLDIGELFF.

The CDR3 sequence: CASKKEGVEQFF. DNA for the CDR3: TGTGCCAGCAAGAAGGAGGGGGTCGAGCAGTTCTTC. The genes are TRBV2 and TRBJ2-1; the D gene could be TRBD1 or TRBD2 (6 bases each). Deletions cut 7 bases from V and 10 bases from J, with 14 bases between. The CDR3 has 12 residues. The V gene's germline CDR1 is SNHLY and CDR2 FYNNEI.

The CDR3 sequence: CASSEGRTSGSSYNEQFF. The CDR3 region has the DNA TGTGCCAGCAGTGAAGGGAGGACTAGCGGGAGCTCCTACAATGAGCAGTTCTTC. V usage is TRBV6-1 and J usage is TRBJ2-1; 13 positions agree with TRBD2. The germline gives CDR1 MNHNS, CDR2 SASEGT. With 1 base clipped from V and 0 bases from J, the junction kept 3 bases outside the gene matches. This CDR3 has 18 residues.

This chain joins TRBV6-1 and TRBJ1-2; 8 nucleotides agree with TRBD1. CDR3 length: 16 residues. V was clipped by 2 bases and J by 3 bases; unmatched bases: 8. Germline CDR1 and CDR2: MNHNS and SASEGT. The DNA of the CDR3 is TGTGCCAGCAGTGAAACGGACAGGGCGATATACTATGGCTACACCTTC. Amino acids: CASSETDRAIYYGYTF.

This chain joins TRBV6-1 and TRBJ2-5; D gene uncertain. The J call may be wrong; the DNA end is better matched by TRBJ2-7. Germline CDR1 MNHNS, CDR2 SASEGT. This CDR3 spans 13 amino acids. CDR3 bases: TGTGCCAGCAGTTCGCAGAGCTCCTACGAGCAGTACTTC. Its protein product is CASSSQSSYEQYF.

The chain has TRBV18 and TRBJ1-4; possibly TRBD1 for D (6 bases). CDR3 length: 16 amino acids. In germline, CDR1 is KGHSH, CDR2 LQKENI. Trimming left V 1 base short and J 3 bases short, with 12 bases between. CDR3 sequence: CASSPRRGLSNEKLFF. In nucleotides, the CDR3 is TGTGCCAGCTCACCACGGCGGGGGCTCTCTAATGAAAAACTGTTTTTT.

The J gene is TRBJ1-3, the V gene TRBV19; D gene uncertain. In germline, CDR1 is LNHDA, CDR2 SQIVND (reference sequence). This CDR3 is built from 15 residues. V was clipped by 1 base and J by 0 bases, with 7 bases between them. The CDR3 sequence: CASSIGLTSGNTIYF. The CDR3 DNA reads as TGTGCCAGTAGTATAGGACTAACCTCTGGAAACACCATATATTTT.

The V call is TRBV29-1, the J call TRBJ2-2; 10 nucleotides line up with TRBD2. Germline V CDR1 and CDR2: SQVTM, ANQGSEA. The CDR3 is 15 residues long. V trimming: 4 bases; J trimming: 7 bases; junction bases outside the gene matches: 9. The CDR3 DNA is TGCAGCGTTGTGGGGCTAGCGGGAGTAGGCGGGGAGCTGTTTTTT. Translation: CSVVGLAGVGGELFF.

The J gene is TRBJ2-7, the V gene TRBV27, with a possible D match to TRBD2 (5 bases). From germline, CDR1 is MNHEY and CDR2 SMNVEV (reference sequence). V gave up 8 bases and J gave up 4 bases, with 15 bases separating them. The CDR3 length is 13 residues. CDR3 loop: CASHSLSGYEQYF. The CDR3 nucleotides read TGTGCCAGCCACAGTCTCTCGGGGTACGAGCAGTACTTC.

The chain recombines TRBV10-3 with TRBJ1-5, with D possibly TRBD1 on 5 matching bases. The germline V gene has CDR1 ENHRY and CDR2 SYGVKD. V was pared by 3 bases and J by 1 base, with 7 bases between. The CDR3 runs 14 residues. The CDR3 sequence: CAISEDRSNQPQHF. The CDR3 bases are TGTGCCATCAGTGAAGACAGAAGCAATCAGCCCCAGCATTTT.

The rearrangement uses TRBV7-5 and TRBJ2-2. TRBV7-5 constitutes a pseudogene. This CDR3 is built from 13 residues. In DNA, the CDR3 is TGTGCCAGCAGCTTAGATTGGTCCGGGGAGCTGTTTTTT. This translates into CASSLDWSGELFF.

The genes are TRBV18 and TRBJ1-1; 11 bases match TRBD1. The CDR3 loop spans 16 amino acids. V lost 2 bases, J lost 4 bases, and 6 bases stayed unmatched. Germline V gene data show CDR1 as KGHSH and CDR2 as LQKENI. CDR3 bases: TGTGCCAGCTCACCAGGGACAGGGGGACGGGGCACTGAAGCTTTCTTT. This gives the protein CASSPGTGGRGTEAFF.

The genes are TRBV5-5 and TRBJ1-5, with a tentative D call TRBD1 (6 bases). V lost 2 bases, J lost 4 bases, and 19 bases lay in between. The CDR3 totals 17 residues. Germline loops: CDR1 SGHKS, CDR2 YYEKEE (reference sequence). CDR3 amino acids: CASSFSPLQGRNQPQHF. CDR3 DNA sequence: TGTGCCAGCAGCTTCAGTCCCCTTCAGGGGAGGAATCAGCCCCAGCATTTT.

The V call is TRBV1, the J call TRBJ2-2. TRBV1 is shown as a pseudogene. The CDR3 length is 16 residues. The CDR3 protein is CTSSPDGPKNTGELFF. CDR3 coding DNA: TGCACCAGCAGCCCGGACGGACCAAAGAACACCGGGGAGCTGTTTTTT.

The genes are TRBV11-1 and TRBJ2-2; 9 bases agree with TRBD2. The CDR3 extends over 15 amino acids. J gave up 7 bases and V 5 bases, and 8 bases lay outside the gene matches. Germline V gene lookup returns CDR1 SGHAT and CDR2 FQDESV (reference sequence). CDR3 DNA sequence: TGTGCCAGCAGCCAATATAGCGGGAGCATCGGGGAGCTGTTTTTT. Translated: CASSQYSGSIGELFF.

As for this clone: The germline gene is not matched at one end of the junction; a read error may be the cause. Other nucleotide sequences from this sample produce the same CDR3. The chain links TRBV9 to TRBJ1-4, with TRBD1 matching over 9 bases. Per the germline V gene, CDR1 is SGDLS and CDR2 is YYNGEE. CDR3 length: 15 amino acids. This CDR3 reads CASSAGTGPAEKLFF. Here the CDR3 DNA reads TGTGCCAGCAGCGCCGGGACAGGGCCAGCTGAAAAACTATTTTTT.

This clone is medium-sized in the sample. The V and J genes are TRBV28 and TRBJ1-2; D not resolved. The V end lost 4 bases, the J end lost 2 bases, and 5 bases lay between the germline ends. CDR3 length equals 12 residues. Per the germline V gene, CDR1 is MDHEN and CDR2 is SYDVKM. The CDR3 DNA is TGTGCCAGCAGTTCCGGGAACTATGGCTACACCTTC. Protein product: CASSSGNYGYTF.